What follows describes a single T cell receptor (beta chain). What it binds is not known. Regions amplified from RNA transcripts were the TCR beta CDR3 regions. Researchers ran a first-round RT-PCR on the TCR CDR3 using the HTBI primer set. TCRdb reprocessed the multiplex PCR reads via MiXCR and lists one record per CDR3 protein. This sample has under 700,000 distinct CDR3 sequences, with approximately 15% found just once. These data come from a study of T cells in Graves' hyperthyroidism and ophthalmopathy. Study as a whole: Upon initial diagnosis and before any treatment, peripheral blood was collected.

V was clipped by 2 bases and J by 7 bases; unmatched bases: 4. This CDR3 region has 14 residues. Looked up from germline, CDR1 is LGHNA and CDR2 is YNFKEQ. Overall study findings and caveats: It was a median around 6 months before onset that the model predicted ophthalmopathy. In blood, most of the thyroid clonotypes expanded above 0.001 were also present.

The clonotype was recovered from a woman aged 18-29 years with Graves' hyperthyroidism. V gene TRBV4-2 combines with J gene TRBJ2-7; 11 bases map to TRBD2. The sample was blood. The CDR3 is CASSQTSGSKEQYF. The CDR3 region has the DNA TGTGCCAGCAGCCAAACTAGCGGGAGTAAAGAGCAGTACTTC.